These T cell receptor beta chains were read from a single sample in a study of blood T cell repertoires in COVID-19. Repertoires were generated with immunoSEQ multiplex PCR, while TCRdb's copy carries only in-frame clones and drops some. The data hold tens of thousands of clones, with approximately 88% observed a single time. Sequencing was performed on peripheral blood. The origin of the receptors is a man in his forties or fifties with acute or convalescent COVID-19. CDR3s include the opening cysteine and the closing phenylalanine or tryptophan. The order of the fields is V gene, clone size, J gene, D gene, CDR3 protein, CDR3 DNA. A D gene is named only where the DNA matches it firmly. Rows give clone size only sometimes, using once, few, many, or a class for an expanded clone.

TRBV7-2	-	TRBJ1-1	-	CASSPHRVAEAFF	TGTGCCAGCAGCCCCCACAGGGTGGCTGAAGCTTTCTTT
TRBV4-3	-	TRBJ1-1	-	CASSPGGPWGTEAFF	TGCGCCAGCAGCCCCGGGGGACCCTGGGGCACTGAAGCTTTCTTT
TRBV9	-	TRBJ1-3	-	CASSVVGEVGNTIYF	TGTGCCAGCAGCGTAGTAGGGGAGGTCGGAAACACCATATATTTT
TRBV28	-	TRBJ1-5	-	CASSSDGNKVLSNQPQHF	TGTGCCAGCAGTTCGGACGGGAACAAAGTTTTGAGCAATCAGCCCCAGCATTTT
TRBV7-2	-	TRBJ1-2	-	CASSPPPPGGMRTF	TGTGCCAGCAGCCCACCCCCCCCCGGGGGAATGCGCACCTTC
TRBV5-1	-	TRBJ1-2	TRBD1	CASSLERPGGGYTF	TGCGCCAGCAGCTTGGAGAGGCCAGGGGGTGGCTACACCTTC
TRBV5-1	-	TRBJ2-7	TRBD2	CASSLAGGVYEQYF	TGCGCCAGCAGCTTGGCGGGAGGGGTCTACGAGCAGTACTTC
TRBV28	-	TRBJ2-7	TRBD2	CASRGGVGYYYEQYF	TGTGCCAGCAGGGGGGGGGTAGGCTACTACTACGAGCAGTACTTC
TRBV7-2	-	TRBJ2-2	TRBD2	CASSTRLAGASDTGELFF	TGTGCCAGCAGCACCCGACTAGCGGGAGCGTCGGACACCGGGGAGCTGTTTTTT
TRBV28	-	TRBJ1-4	-	CASSLEGAEKLFF	TGTGCCAGCAGTTTAGAAGGGGCGGAAAAACTGTTTTTT
TRBV10-2	-	TRBJ2-7	TRBD2	CASGTGGPSYEQYF	TGCGCCAGCGGTACGGGAGGGCCCTCCTACGAGCAGTACTTC
TRBV30	-	TRBJ2-7	TRBD1	CAWTKGASGYEQYF	TGTGCCTGGACAAAGGGGGCGTCAGGCTACGAGCAGTACTTC
TRBV2	-	TRBJ1-1	-	CASSDEPEAFF	TGTGCCAGCAGTGATGAGCCGGAAGCTTTCTTT
TRBV28	-	TRBJ2-7	-	CASSLVTSSYEQYF	TGTGCCAGCAGTCTGGTTACTAGCTCCTACGAGCAGTACTTC
TRBV19	-	TRBJ1-2	TRBD1	CASSLRGQNGYTF	TGTGCCAGTAGCCTTAGGGGGCAGAATGGCTACACCTTC
TRBV5-4	-	TRBJ2-2	TRBD2	CASSLGASGITGELFF	TGTGCCAGCAGCTTGGGGGCTAGCGGGATAACCGGGGAGCTGTTTTTT
TRBV18	-	TRBJ2-1	-	CASSPPASAYNEQFF	TGTGCCAGCTCACCACCGGCAAGCGCATACAATGAGCAGTTCTTC
TRBV28	-	TRBJ1-2	TRBD1	CASRDGTGGGYTF	TGTGCCAGCAGAGACGGGACAGGGGGAGGCTACACCTTC
TRBV9	-	TRBJ2-1	TRBD2	CASSTSLGLTKTLFF	TGTGCCAGCAGCACCTCCCTGGGACTAACAAAAACCTTGTTCTTC
TRBV7-6	-	TRBJ1-1	-	CASSRQPNTEAFF	TGTGCCAGCAGCAGACAGCCCAACACTGAAGCTTTCTTT
TRBV6-5	-	TRBJ1-5	-	CASKAGSGNQPQHF	TGTGCCAGCAAGGCGGGATCGGGCAATCAGCCCCAGCATTTT
TRBV4-3	-	TRBJ1-2	-	CASSQGLGEYGYTF	TGCGCCAGCAGCCAAGGTCTCGGAGAATATGGCTACACCTTC
TRBV18	-	TRBJ2-5	TRBD1	CASSPSYRGEETQYF	TGTGCCAGCTCACCAAGCTACAGGGGAGAAGAGACCCAGTACTTC
TRBV6-6	-	TRBJ1-1	-	CASSRAPEAFF	TGTGCCAGTTCGAGAGCGCCTGAAGCTTTCTTT
TRBV4-2	-	TRBJ1-4	-	CASSQDPGATNEKLFF	TGTGCCAGCAGCCAAGATCCCGGGGCAACTAATGAAAAACTGTTTTTT
TRBV6-2/TRBV6-3	-	TRBJ2-7	-	CASSSHSATLSYEQYF	TGTGCCAGCAGTTCTCATAGCGCCACCCTTTCCTACGAGCAGTACTTC
TRBV6-6	-	TRBJ1-2	TRBD1	CASSYGTGDVYGYTF	TGTGCCAGCAGTTACGGGACAGGGGATGTCTATGGCTACACCTTC
TRBV20-1	-	TRBJ2-5	-	CSAREETQYF	TGCAGTGCTAGGGAGGAGACCCAGTACTTC
TRBV7-9	-	TRBJ1-2	TRBD1	CASSREKTGTGVDYGYTF	TGTGCCAGCAGCCGGGAGAAAACCGGGACAGGGGTGGACTATGGCTACACCTTC
TRBV3-1/TRBV3-2	-	TRBJ2-3	-	CASSQESFTDTQYF	TGTGCCAGCAGCCAAGAGAGCTTCACAGATACGCAGTATTTT
TRBV19	-	TRBJ1-5	-	CASSIVAGSYQPQHF	TGTGCCAGTAGTATAGTGGCAGGATCCTATCAGCCCCAGCATTTT
TRBV2	-	TRBJ1-5	-	CASREADRPQPQHF	TGTGCCAGCAGAGAGGCCGATCGCCCTCAGCCCCAGCATTTT
TRBV12-3/TRBV12-4	-	TRBJ2-7	-	CASRLNYEQYF	TGTGCCAGCAGACTAAACTACGAGCAGTACTTC
TRBV9	-	TRBJ1-2	TRBD1	CASSVGGQANTYGYTF	TGTGCCAGCAGCGTAGGAGGACAGGCGAATACCTATGGCTACACCTTC
TRBV28	-	TRBJ1-5	-	CASSQISEPQHF	TGTGCCAGCAGCCAGATATCAGAGCCCCAGCATTTT
TRBV6-5	-	TRBJ1-5	-	CASSSGTLSNQPQHF	TGTGCCAGCAGCTCAGGGACATTAAGCAATCAGCCCCAGCATTTT
TRBV13	-	TRBJ1-1	-	CASSPDGGEAFF	TGTGCCAGCAGCCCGGACGGAGGTGAAGCTTTCTTT
TRBV6-1	medium-sized	TRBJ1-1	-	CASSESENTEAFF	TGTGCCAGCAGTGAATCAGAGAACACTGAAGCTTTCTTT
TRBV2	-	TRBJ1-1	-	CASSGGRTGEAFF	TGTGCCAGCAGTGGGGGCCGGACGGGTGAAGCTTTCTTT
TRBV18	-	TRBJ2-1	TRBD1	CASSGTVDNEQFF	TGTGCCAGCTCAGGGACAGTAGACAATGAGCAGTTCTTC
TRBV12-5	-	TRBJ1-1	TRBD1	CASGRTGWTEAFF	TGTGCTAGTGGTAGGACAGGGTGGACTGAAGCTTTCTTT
TRBV2	once	TRBJ1-2	-	CASSERGRSRYGYTF	TGTGCCAGCAGTGAAAGGGGCAGGTCTCGCTATGGCTACACCTTC
TRBV5-1	-	TRBJ2-1	TRBD2	CASSFVAGGDGEQFF	TGCGCCAGCAGCTTTGTAGCGGGAGGGGACGGTGAGCAGTTCTTC
TRBV28	-	TRBJ2-3	-	CASTKGASFTDTQYF	TGTGCCAGCACCAAGGGTGCTAGCTTCACAGATACGCAGTATTTT
TRBV6-5	-	TRBJ2-1	TRBD1	CASRWDRGRDEQFF	TGTGCCAGCAGGTGGGACAGGGGTCGCGATGAGCAGTTCTTC